The rows below give T cell receptor beta chains drawn from one sample of a study of blood T cell repertoires in COVID-19. Only in-frame clones appear in the TCRdb table, and some are missing; sequencing was by immunoSEQ multiplex PCR. The sample lists about 190,000 clones; around nine tenths were seen once. Sequencing was done on a sample of peripheral blood. All receptors come from a woman in her thirties or forties who had recovered from COVID-19. Both conserved end residues are part of each CDR3. D genes are given only for firm matches. Not every row has a clone size; where given, it reads once, few, many or a size class.

. | TRBJ1-2 | TRBV19 | . | TGTGCCAGTATTAAGGGAGATATCGGTTATGGCTACACCTTC | CASIKGDIGYGYTF
. | TRBJ2-3 | TRBV7-2 | . | TGTGCCAGCAGCTTAGCGCGTGGCGGAGCCAGCACAGATACGCAGTATTTT | CASSLARGGASTDTQYF
. | TRBJ2-1 | TRBV29-1 | TRBD2 | TGCAGCGCCCGACTAGCGGGAGTTAGGCACAATGAGCAGTTCTTC | CSARLAGVRHNEQFF
once | TRBJ2-2 | TRBV19 | . | TGTGCCAGTAGTAACCGACAGAACACCGGGGAGCTGTTTTTT | CASSNRQNTGELFF
once | TRBJ2-1 | TRBV11-2 | . | TGTGCCAGCAGCTTCGGGGGAGAGGCCTACAATGAGCAGTTCTTC | CASSFGGEAYNEQFF
. | TRBJ2-6 | TRBV7-9 | . | TGTGCCAGCAGCTTAGGCTACTCCTCTGGGGCCAACGTCCTGACTTTC | CASSLGYSSGANVLTF
. | TRBJ2-1 | TRBV29-1 | TRBD2 | TGCAGCGTTGAGGGGAGGGGTACCTACAATGAGCAGTTCTTC | CSVEGRGTYNEQFF
. | TRBJ2-1 | TRBV27 | . | TGTGCCAGCAGTTTATCATTCAGGGGCTCCTACAATGAGCAGTTCTTC | CASSLSFRGSYNEQFF
. | TRBJ2-7 | TRBV12-3/TRBV12-4 | TRBD1 | TGTGCCAGCAGTTTTCAAACAGGGGGAGGGCAGTACTTC | CASSFQTGGGQYF
. | TRBJ2-1 | TRBV7-9 | . | TGTGCCAGCAGCCAACCGGGACTTAACAATGAGCAGTTCTTC | CASSQPGLNNEQFF
once | TRBJ2-3 | TRBV7-8 | . | TGTGCCAGCAGCTTATCGGTAGGAGGGCCCACAGATACGCAGTATTTT | CASSLSVGGPTDTQYF
once | TRBJ1-1 | TRBV2 | . | TGTGCCAGCAGGCTAACAGGGAACACTGAAGCTTTCTTT | CASRLTGNTEAFF
. | TRBJ1-5 | TRBV5-1 | . | TGCGCCAGCAGCTTGGCTGGTTCAGGTCAGCCCCAGCATTTT | CASSLAGSGQPQHF
. | TRBJ2-1 | TRBV11-3 | TRBD2 | TGTGCCAGCAGCTTAAGGCGGGAGTTCAATGAGCAGTTCTTC | CASSLRREFNEQFF
. | TRBJ2-7 | TRBV30 | TRBD2 | TGTGCCTGGAAAACTAGCGGGAGTGTCTACGAGCAGTACTTC | CAWKTSGSVYEQYF
. | TRBJ2-5 | TRBV6-2/TRBV6-3 | TRBD2 | TGTGCCAGCAGTAAGAGACTAGCGGGAGGCCAAGAGACCCAGTACTTC | CASSKRLAGGQETQYF
. | TRBJ2-1 | TRBV6-4 | TRBD2 | TGTGCCAGCAGTGACTCGATTAGCGGGAGCTCCTACAATGAGCAGTTCTTC | CASSDSISGSSYNEQFF
. | TRBJ1-3 | TRBV28 | . | TGTGCCAGCAGTTTGCAGACTAGTGGAAACACCATATATTTT | CASSLQTSGNTIYF
. | TRBJ2-7 | TRBV29-1 | TRBD2 | TGCAGCGTTGCTAGGACTAGCGGGAGGGAGCAGTACTTC | CSVARTSGREQYF
. | TRBJ2-7 | TRBV7-9 | . | TGTGCCAGCAGCTCGCCACAGGAGAGGAGCTCCTACGAGCAGTACTTC | CASSSPQERSSYEQYF
few | TRBJ2-7 | TRBV29-1 | . | TGCAGCGTTGTGACAAACTACGAGCAGTACTTC | CSVVTNYEQYF
. | TRBJ2-7 | TRBV15 | TRBD2 | TGTGCCACCAGCAGAGGAACTAGCGGGGCATCCTACGAGCAGTACTTC | CATSRGTSGASYEQYF
. | TRBJ2-5 | TRBV5-5 | TRBD2 | TGTGCCAGCAGGAATCTAGCGGGAGGCGGCGAGACCCAGTACTTC | CASRNLAGGGETQYF
. | TRBJ2-7 | TRBV27 | . | TGTGCCAGCAGTTTACGAGCTTACCAGGGATTCGGCTACGAGCAGTACTTC | CASSLRAYQGFGYEQYF
. | TRBJ2-1 | TRBV30 | TRBD2 | TGTGCCTGGGAAGCGGGGAGCTCCTACAATGAGCAGTTCTTC | CAWEAGSSYNEQFF
. | TRBJ2-1 | TRBV13 | TRBD2 | TGTGCCAGCAGCGCCCCCGGGACTAGCGGGCACAATGAGCAGTTCTTC | CASSAPGTSGHNEQFF
. | TRBJ1-2 | TRBV30 | . | TGTGCCTGGAGTGTACTGGGGGCAGGAGGCTACACCTTC | CAWSVLGAGGYTF
. | TRBJ1-4 | TRBV5-1 | . | TGCGCCAGCGCTTTGGAGGGGCACGGAAATGAAAAACTGTTTTTT | CASALEGHGNEKLFF
. | TRBJ1-6 | TRBV19 | TRBD1 | TGTGCCAGTAGCCTTCAGGGGGCTAATAATTCACCCCTCCACTTT | CASSLQGANNSPLHF
. | TRBJ2-7 | TRBV5-5 | . | TGTGCCAGCAGCTTGTATGACAGTCCCTACGAGCAGTACTTC | CASSLYDSPYEQYF
few | TRBJ2-1 | TRBV11-3 | . | TGTGCCAGCAGCTTAGCGGTTTACAATGAGCAGTTCTTC | CASSLAVYNEQFF
once | TRBJ1-1 | TRBV11-2 | . | TGTGCCAGCAGCCCCCTGGCAGGGATGAACACTGAAGCTTTCTTT | CASSPLAGMNTEAFF
. | TRBJ2-7 | TRBV5-1 | TRBD2 | TGCGCCAGCAGCCCCAGTGGCGGGGGGCTTTACGAGCAGTACTTC | CASSPSGGGLYEQYF
few | TRBJ1-2 | TRBV4-1 | . | TGCGCCAGCAGCCAAGATAACACACCAACTGGCTACACCTTC | CASSQDNTPTGYTF
. | TRBJ1-1 | TRBV3-1/TRBV3-2 | TRBD1 | TGTGCCAGCAGCCCTCCGAAGACAGGGACCACTGAAGCTTTCTTT | CASSPPKTGTTEAFF
. | TRBJ2-7 | TRBV19 | TRBD2 | TGTGCCAGTAGTATGCCCCGGGAGGGCCCTCTCTACGAGCAGTACTTC | CASSMPREGPLYEQYF
once | TRBJ1-2 | TRBV5-8 | TRBD1 | TGTGCCAGCAGCTTCCGGGGGACAGGATATGGCTACACCTTC | CASSFRGTGYGYTF
. | TRBJ2-1 | TRBV9 | TRBD2 | TGTGCCAGCAGCGGCGGGGCCACTAGCGGGAGGATAATATCATCCTACAATGAGCAGTTCTTC | CASSGGATSGRIISSYNEQFF
. | TRBJ2-5 | TRBV25-1 | . | TGTGCCAGCAGTGAGATTACTAGCACAGAGACCCAGTACTTC | CASSEITSTETQYF
. | TRBJ1-2 | TRBV15 | TRBD1 | TGTGCCACCAGCACCCTGGACAGGGGACATGATGGCTACACCTTC | CATSTLDRGHDGYTF
. | TRBJ1-5 | TRBV6-5 | TRBD1 | TGTGCCAGCAGACAGGGGGCGCAACAGCCCCAGCATTTT | CASRQGAQQPQHF
. | TRBJ2-7 | TRBV7-9 | . | TGTGCCAGTCAGGGGTCCTACGAGCAGTACTTC | CASQGSYEQYF
. | TRBJ1-1 | TRBV11-2 | TRBD1 | TGTGCCAGCAGCTATACAGGGGTTAACACTGAAGCTTTCTTT | CASSYTGVNTEAFF
once | TRBJ2-1 | TRBV29-1 | TRBD1 | TGCAGCGTCCCCCGGCGGACAGGGGCAGCGAATGAGCAGTTCTTC | CSVPRRTGAANEQFF
. | TRBJ1-2 | TRBV29-1 | TRBD1 | TGCAGCACCCAGGACAGGGCTAACTATGGCTACACCTTC | CSTQDRANYGYTF
. | TRBJ1-2 | TRBV19 | . | TGTGCCAGTAGTATAGCGGACAGCTACCTATATGGCTACACCTTC | CASSIADSYLYGYTF
once | TRBJ1-1 | TRBV30 | . | TGTGCCTGGAGTGTGGACAGTGACACTGAAGCTTTCTTT | CAWSVDSDTEAFF
. | TRBJ2-1 | TRBV29-1 | TRBD2 | TGCAGCGTCCGCTTTACCATAGCGGGAGGGGATGAGCAGTTCTTC | CSVRFTIAGGDEQFF
. | TRBJ2-2 | TRBV29-1 | . | TGCAGCGCACACTTAGGACAGAACACCGGGGAGCTGTTTTTT | CSAHLGQNTGELFF
. | TRBJ1-5 | TRBV2 | TRBD1 | TGTGCCAGCATGGGGACAGGTCAATATAGCAATCAGCCCCAGCATTTT | CASMGTGQYSNQPQHF